A selection of T cell receptor beta chains follows, all from one sample in a study of radiotherapy plus CTLA-4 blockade in lung cancer. Libraries were prepared by immunoSEQ multiplex PCR; TCRdb keeps only in-frame clonotypes and omits some of them. The profile shows about 51,000 clones, approximately 80% of them singletons. The sequencing used peripheral blood, collected from a patient treated with radiotherapy plus ipilimumab. Receptors were obtained from a human donor with non-small cell lung cancer whose response to radiotherapy plus ipilimumab could not be evaluated. Both conserved end residues are trimmed from each CDR3.

V gene	J gene	CDR3 protein
TRBV6-5	TRBJ2-2	ASRRQANTGELF
TRBV28	TRBJ2-7	ASRAFTGTGVYEQY
TRBV7-8	TRBJ1-2	ASSAQGVPLEFYT
TRBV28	TRBJ2-2	ASRIAEGSRELF
TRBV9	TRBJ2-2	ASSVVGSGAGELF
TRBV18	TRBJ2-5	ASSPQGARETQY
TRBV5-6	TRBJ2-1	ASSLRGFYNEQF
TRBV4-1	TRBJ2-7	ASSRSQGSEQY
TRBV6-1	TRBJ2-4	ASSARDRGLGNIQY
TRBV7-7	TRBJ2-5	ASSFGARETQY
TRBV7-8	TRBJ2-5	ASSLWQGKETQY
TRBV2	TRBJ1-6	ASSDDGTGGISPLH
TRBV27	TRBJ1-2	ASSLSYGINYGYT
TRBV29-1	TRBJ2-7	SVDRGGGLGGEQY
TRBV29-1	TRBJ2-3	SVEVGQGSSDTQY
TRBV7-2	TRBJ2-7	ASSLGGGTGPYEQY
TRBV6-6	TRBJ2-3	ANPRLSSTDTQY
TRBV19	TRBJ2-3	ASSPGSTDTQY
TRBV18	TRBJ2-3	ASSPEGVDTDTQY
TRBV19	TRBJ2-7	ASSPGLTYEQY
TRBV19	TRBJ1-5	ATTRGVGQPQH
TRBV7-2	TRBJ2-5	ASSRGLAGVVETQY
TRBV29-1	TRBJ2-7	SVNSYEQY